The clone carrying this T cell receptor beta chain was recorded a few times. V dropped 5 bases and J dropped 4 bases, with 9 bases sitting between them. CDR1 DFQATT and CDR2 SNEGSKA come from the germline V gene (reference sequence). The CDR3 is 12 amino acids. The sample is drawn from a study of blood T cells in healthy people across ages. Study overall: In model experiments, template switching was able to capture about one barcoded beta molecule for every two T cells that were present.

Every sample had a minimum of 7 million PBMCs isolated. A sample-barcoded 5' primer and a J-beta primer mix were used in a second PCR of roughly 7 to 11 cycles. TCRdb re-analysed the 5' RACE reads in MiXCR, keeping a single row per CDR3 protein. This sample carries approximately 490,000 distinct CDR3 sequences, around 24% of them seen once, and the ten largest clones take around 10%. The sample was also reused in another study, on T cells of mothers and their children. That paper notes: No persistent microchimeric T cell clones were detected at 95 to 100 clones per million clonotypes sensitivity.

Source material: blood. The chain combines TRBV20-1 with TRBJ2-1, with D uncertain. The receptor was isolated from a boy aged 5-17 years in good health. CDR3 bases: TGCAGTGCTCCGAATCGGTACAATGAGCAGTTCTTC. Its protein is CSAPNRYNEQFF.